This TCR beta chain was sequenced during a study of cytomegalovirus exposure and HLA in healthy donors. Study at large: Approximately 190 million T cells yielded some 100 million unique TCR beta sequences, as an earlier analysis found.

Turning to this clone: Its antigen is undetermined.

Study outcomes and limitations: HLA alleles showed associations with roughly 17,000 TCR beta sequences in a later analysis, at a 0.05 false discovery rate. Across donors, presence/absence analyses took sequencing depth to be roughly uniform. In vitro testing confirmed a few CMV-associated chains as specific for CMV antigens.

PCR employed 60 Vbeta and 13 Jbeta primers. Generated by immunoSEQ multiplex PCR, the TCRdb table keeps only in-frame clones and is missing some. The sample records under 200,000 clones, 82% being singletons. Looked up from germline, CDR1 is KGHSH and CDR2 is LQKENI. The CDR3 has 14 amino acids. Trimming removed 3 bases from V and 1 base from J, with 9 bases in between. V is TRBV18 and J is TRBJ1-1; D not certain. Sequenced input: PBMCs. The TCR originated in a girl aged 10-17 years in good health and CMV-seropositive. This CDR3 reads CASSPGRGNTEAFF. The CDR3 nucleotides read TGTGCCAGCTCACCCGGACGGGGGAACACTGAAGCTTTCTTT.